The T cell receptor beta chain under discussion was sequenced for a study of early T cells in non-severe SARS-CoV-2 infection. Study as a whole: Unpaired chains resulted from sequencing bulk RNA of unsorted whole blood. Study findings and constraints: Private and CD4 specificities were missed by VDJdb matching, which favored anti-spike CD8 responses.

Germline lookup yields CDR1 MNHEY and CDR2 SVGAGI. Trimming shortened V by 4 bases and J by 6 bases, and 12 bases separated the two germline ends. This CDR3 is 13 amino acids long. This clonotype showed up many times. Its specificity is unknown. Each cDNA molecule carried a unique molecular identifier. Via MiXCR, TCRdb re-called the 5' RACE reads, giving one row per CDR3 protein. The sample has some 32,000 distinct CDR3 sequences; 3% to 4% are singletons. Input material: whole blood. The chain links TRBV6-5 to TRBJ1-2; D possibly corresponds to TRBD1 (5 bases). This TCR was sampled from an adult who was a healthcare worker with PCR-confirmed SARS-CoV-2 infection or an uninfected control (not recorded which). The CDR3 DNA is TGTGCCAGCAGTTGGGGGACGAACAATGGCTACACCTTC. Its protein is CASSWGTNNGYTF.